The entry that follows covers one T cell receptor (beta chain) sequence. Its target is unknown. A junction end diverges from the germline sequence, so it may reflect a read error. The data originate from a study of post-analysis software for immune sequencing data. The library was made from cDNA and included unique molecular identifiers. TCRdb re-derived calls from the PCR reads in MiXCR, one entry per CDR3 protein. The sample yields roughly 730,000 distinct CDR3 sequences, 30% seen once. This CDR3 contains 15 residues. Germline V gene sequence: CDR1 LNHNV, CDR2 YYDKDF (reference sequence). Overall study findings and caveats: About five TRBV segments occurring more often in patients than controls included TRBV5-6, TRBV5-1 and TRBV20-1.

This receptor was taken from a girl between 10 and 17 years old with multiple sclerosis. Sequenced: blood. The genes are TRBV15 and TRBJ2-5; 8 bases fit TRBD2. The CDR3 here is CATSRDRGGQETRYF. CDR3 DNA: TGTGCCACCAGCAGAGATCGGGGGGGCCAAGAGACCCGGTACTTC.